Below, 9 T cell receptor beta chains from the same sample are listed, as sequenced in a study of control samples from healthy donors and cancer patients (TCRdb year 2020). The library came from the immunoSEQ multiplex PCR assay. This is the immuneACCESS table as TCRdb keeps it, with only in-frame sequences that have V and J called. A part of the clones is gone; compared with another copy, unresolved V genes explain less than half, and the rest is unexplained. Counted in this sample were about 82,000 clones; just under 95% of them appeared once. The ten largest clones take up approximately 4.8% of the sample. The sample consisted of blood. These receptors were obtained from a young woman in good health.

The gene calls are TRBV7-9 and TRBJ2-5; 12 bases line up with TRBD2. This CDR3 has 18 amino acids. The germline gives CDR1 SEHNR, CDR2 FQNEAQ (reference sequence). The V gene end was trimmed by 3 bases and the J gene end by 4 bases; junction bases not matched to a gene: 12. The CDR3: CASSLDPAASGRAETQYF. In nucleotides, the CDR3 is TGTGCCAGCAGCTTGGACCCTGCGGCTAGCGGGAGGGCAGAGACCCAGTACTTC.

This clone was observed once. The CDR3 nucleotides read TGTGCCATCACTTACGGGAAAACCTACAATGAGCAGTTCTTC. This translates into CAITYGKTYNEQFF. This rearrangement joins TRBV10-3 to TRBJ2-1; D perhaps matches TRBD2 (5 bases). Trimming took 7 bases from V and 2 from J, leaving 12 bases between them. The CDR3 length is 14 residues. Germline CDR1 and CDR2: ENHRY and SYGVKD.

V gene TRBV10-3 combines with J gene TRBJ2-7; TRBD1 or TRBD2 may be the D gene (5 bases each). This CDR3 has 13 residues. Per germline, CDR1 ENHRY and CDR2 SYGVKD. V lost 3 bases and J lost 6, with 12 bases in between. The CDR3 region has the DNA TGTGCCATCAGTGATAAACAGGCGGGCGAGCAGTACTTC. It codes for CAISDKQAGEQYF.

This rearrangement joins TRBV2 to TRBJ2-7; maybe TRBD2 (5 bases). Germline CDR1 reads SNHLY; CDR2 reads FYNNEI. CDR3 size: 12 residues. Trimming removed 1 base at V and 6 bases at J, with 7 bases between. The CDR3 sequence is CASSEGRTEQYF. The DNA for the CDR3 is TGTGCCAGCAGTGAAGGGAGGACCGAGCAGTACTTC.

The chain is built from TRBV2 and TRBJ1-2; D unresolved. The length of the CDR3 is 12 residues. Per the germline V gene, CDR1 is SNHLY and CDR2 is FYNNEI. Deletions cut 5 bases from V and 10 bases from J, with 14 bases between. The CDR3 here is CASSLQRSFYTF. CDR3 nucleotide sequence: TGTGCCAGCAGTCTCCAGCGGTCTTTCTACACCTTC.

This chain joins TRBV7-8 and TRBJ1-2; TRBD1 matches 7 bases. CDR1 and CDR2 from the germline V gene are SGHVS and FQNEAQ. This CDR3 region has 16 residues. The trim removed 1 base at V and 0 bases at J, leaving 5 bases unmatched. CDR3: CASSLVRGTTNYGYTF. CDR3 coding DNA: TGTGCCAGCAGCTTAGTCAGGGGGACAACTAACTATGGCTACACCTTC.

This chain joins TRBV24-1 and TRBJ2-5; 9 bases are a match to TRBD1. Germline CDR1 reads KGHDR; CDR2 reads SFDVKD. V lost 0 bases, J lost 7 bases, and 8 bases stayed unmatched. This CDR3 contains 16 residues. CDR3 region: CATSDLGTGQMGTQYF. For the CDR3, the DNA is TGTGCCACCAGTGATTTGGGGACAGGGCAAATGGGGACCCAGTACTTC.

V usage is TRBV28 and J usage is TRBJ2-1, with D uncertain. The germline gives CDR1 MDHEN, CDR2 SYDVKM. V was clipped by 3 bases and J by 6 bases, with 15 bases between them. The CDR3 spans 15 residues. Written as DNA, the CDR3 is TGTGCCAGCAGTTTTCGTGGGCTGGGGTCCAATGAGCAGTTCTTC. It is translated as CASSFRGLGSNEQFF. Full variable domain (missing parts from reference TRBV28 and TRBJ2-1): DVKVTQSSRYLVKRTGEKVFLECVQDMDHENMFWYRQDPGLGLRLIYFSYDVKMKEKGDIPEGYSVSREKKERFSLILESASTNQTSMYLCASSFRGLGSNEQFFGPGTRLTVL.

The chain uses TRBV19 and TRBJ2-7; 10 bases match TRBD2. Per the germline V gene, CDR1 is LNHDA and CDR2 is SQIVND (reference sequence). CDR3 length equals 14 residues. J gave up 5 bases and V 5 bases, and 6 bases lay outside the gene matches. In nucleotides, the CDR3 is TGTGCCAGTAGTCTAGCGGGAGTGGGGAACGAGCAGTACTTC. The encoded protein is CASSLAGVGNEQYF. Combining the CDR3 with reference TRBV19 and TRBJ2-7 gives the whole variable domain DGGITQSPKYLFRKEGQNVTLSCEQNLNHDAMYWYRQDPGQGLRLIYYSQIVNDFQKGDIAEGYSVSREKKESFPLTVTSAQKNPTAFYLCASSLAGVGNEQYFGPGTRLTVT.